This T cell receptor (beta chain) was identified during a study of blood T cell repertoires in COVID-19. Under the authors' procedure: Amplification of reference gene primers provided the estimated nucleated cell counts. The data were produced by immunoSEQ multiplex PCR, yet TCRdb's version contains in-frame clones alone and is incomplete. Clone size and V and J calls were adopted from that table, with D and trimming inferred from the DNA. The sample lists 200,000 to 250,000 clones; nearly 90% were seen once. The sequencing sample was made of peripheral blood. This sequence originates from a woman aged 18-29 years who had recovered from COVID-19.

The CDR3 DNA follows: TGTGCCTGGAGTGACCTAAGCTCCTACAATGAGCAGTTCTTC. Residues: CAWSDLSSYNEQFF. This chain joins TRBV30 and TRBJ2-1; D not resolved. This CDR3 contains 14 residues. V lost 1 base to trimming and J lost 0 bases, with 7 bases between them. Germline assignment: CDR1 GTSNPN and CDR2 SVGIG (reference sequence).